One sample yielded the 25 T cell receptor beta chains listed below, sequenced in a study of T cell responses to AZD1222 COVID-19 vaccine. Sequencing used immunoSEQ multiplex PCR; TCRdb keeps in-frame clones, though not all of them. The table records 90,000 to 110,000 clones, roughly 87% of them present only once. Material: peripheral blood, obtained on day 0 of AZD1222 vaccination. These receptors originate from an adult in good health.

This chain connects TRBV30 to TRBJ2-3; no reliable D call. The CDR3 totals 14 residues. Germline V gene data show CDR1 as GTSNPN and CDR2 as SVGIG (reference sequence). The V and J ends lost 4 bases and 2 bases respectively, with 13 bases between them. In DNA, the CDR3 is TGTGCCTGGACCCCGGCCTATTTCACAGATACGCAGTATTTT. Protein sequence: CAWTPAYFTDTQYF.

For this clone: Other DNA sequences of this sample code for an identical CDR3. This rearrangement joins TRBV4-1 to TRBJ1-4; possibly TRBD1 for D (6 bases). The germline V and J ends were trimmed by 2 bases and 4 bases, with 8 bases remaining between them. From germline, CDR1 is MGHRA and CDR2 YSYEKL. The length of the CDR3 is 14 residues. The CDR3 DNA reads as TGCGCCAGCAGCCAATTACAGGGTAATGAAAAACTGTTTTTT. It yields the protein CASSQLQGNEKLFF.

The V gene is TRBV1, the J gene TRBJ1-5; no check of the table's D call, TRBD1, against the DNA was made. TRBV1 is assigned pseudogene status. The CDR3 sequence is 18 residues long. DNA of the CDR3: TGCACCAGCCCAGATAATCCAGACAGGGGAGTGAGCAATCAGCCCCAGCATTTT. Translating it yields CTSPDNPDRGVSNQPQHF.

The chain recombines TRBV3-1 (or the pseudogene TRBV3-2) with TRBJ2-2, with unresolved D. CDR3 length: 12 amino acids. Between the trimmed V and J ends, which lost 4 bases and 7 bases, there was a span of 7 bases. Germline values: CDR1 LGHDT, CDR2 YNNKEL (reference sequence). The CDR3 DNA sequence: TGTGCCAGCAGCCCTGAAGTCGGGGAGCTGTTTTTT. Translating gives CASSPEVGELFF.

This clone was observed once. V and J are TRBV5-1 and TRBJ2-7, with TRBD1 as a possible D gene (6 bases). The V and J ends lost 6 bases and 0 bases respectively, with 10 bases between them. CDR3 length: 13 amino acids. CDR1 SGHRS and CDR2 YFSETQ come from the germline V gene. The CDR3 region has the DNA TGCGCCAGCAACGTAGGGGGCTCCTACGAGCAGTACTTC. Translation gives CASNVGGSYEQYF.

This clone was counted once. J is TRBJ1-1 and V is TRBV9, with D unresolved. Per germline, CDR1 SGDLS and CDR2 YYNGEE. The CDR3 length is 15 residues. V was cut by 0 bases and J by 0 bases, with 9 bases left in between. The chain's CDR3 is CASSVEPSMNTEAFF. The CDR3 nucleotides are TGTGCCAGCAGCGTAGAGCCCAGTATGAACACTGAAGCTTTCTTT. The whole variable domain, remainder taken from reference TRBV9 and TRBJ1-1, is DSGVTQTPKHLITATGQRVTLRCSPRSGDLSVYWYQQSLDQGLQFLIQYYNGEERAKGNILERFSAQQFPDLHSELNLSSLELGDSALYFCASSVEPSMNTEAFFGQGTRLTVV.

Written as DNA, the CDR3 is TGTGCCAGCAGCTTTCGGGAGAAATCCGAGCAGTACTTC. Encoded protein: CASSFREKSEQYF. The chain uses TRBV5-8 and TRBJ2-7, with D perhaps TRBD2 (6 bases). The CDR3 has 13 amino acids. Germline V gene sequence: CDR1 SGHTS, CDR2 YDEGEE. V was clipped by 2 bases and J by 6 bases, with 12 bases between them. Full variable domain (missing parts from reference TRBV5-8 and TRBJ2-7): EAGVTQSPTHLIKTRGQQATLRCSPISGHTSVYWYQQALGLGLQFLLWYDEGEERNRGNFPPRFSGRQFPNYSSELNVNALELEDSALYLCASSFREKSEQYFGPGTRLTVT.

The chain has TRBV5-4 and TRBJ1-1; weak D call: TRBD1 (6 bases). This CDR3 has 14 amino acids. Trimming shortened V by 4 bases and J by 1 base, and 11 bases separated the two germline ends. Germline CDR1 reads SGHNT; CDR2 reads YYREEE (reference sequence). The CDR3 region has the DNA TGTGCCAGCAGCCCCGTAGGGGGGAACACTGAAGCTTTCTTT. This translates into CASSPVGGNTEAFF.

The V call is TRBV5-4, the J call TRBJ2-1, with a weak D call TRBD2 (6 bases). CDR3 size: 14 residues. Trimming cost V 4 bases and J 7 bases, with 15 bases left between them. Germline V gene sequence: CDR1 SGHNT, CDR2 YYREEE (reference sequence). The CDR3 region has the DNA TGTGCCAGCAGCGCGGGACGCAATAATAATGAGCAGTTCTTC. Its translation is CASSAGRNNNEQFF.

This clone was detected only once. The chain employs TRBV6-2 or TRBV6-3 and TRBJ1-1; no definite D call. The ends were cut back, 5 bases at V and 2 bases at J, with 9 bases in the middle. The CDR3 totals 13 residues. CDR1 is MNHEY and CDR2 is SVGEGT in the germline V gene. CDR3 bases: TGTGCCAGCAGTAGACAAGAAAACACTGAAGCTTTCTTT. This sequence encodes CASSRQENTEAFF.

The CDR3 sequence: CASSLDVGDTQYF. Here the CDR3 DNA reads TGCGCCAGCAGCTTGGACGTTGGAGATACGCAGTATTTT. The rearrangement links TRBV5-1 to TRBJ2-3, with D unclear. Trimming removed 0 bases from V and 5 bases from J, with 7 bases in between. This CDR3 has 13 amino acids. CDR1 and CDR2 from the germline V gene are SGHRS and YFSETQ.

The table lists this clone with a count of one. The J gene is TRBJ2-1, the V gene TRBV7-2; 10 nucleotides match TRBD2. Germline-derived CDR1 and CDR2 are SGHTA and FQGNSA. V was clipped by 1 base and J by 4 bases; unmatched bases: 4. The CDR3 has 16 residues. The CDR3 is CASSLVPSGGYNEQFF. The CDR3 DNA reads as TGTGCCAGCAGCTTAGTCCCTAGCGGGGGATACAATGAGCAGTTCTTC.

This clone was recorded once. V usage is TRBV6-6 and J usage is TRBJ2-5; D is possibly TRBD1 or TRBD2 (7 bases each). This CDR3 contains 17 residues. V lost 5 bases and J 5 bases, leaving 24 bases between the germline ends. Germline V CDR1 and CDR2: MNHNY, SVGAGI (reference sequence). The CDR3 protein is CASSPLAGVGGKETQYF. The CDR3 bases are TGTGCCAGCAGTCCACTGGCGGGGGTAGGGGGCAAGGAGACCCAGTACTTC.

The chain combines TRBV6-6 with TRBJ1-2, with D perhaps TRBD1 (5 bases). This CDR3 spans 12 amino acids. Trimming took off 4 bases at V and 8 bases at J, with 11 bases between the two ends. Germline V gives CDR1 MNHNY, CDR2 SVGAGI (reference sequence). The CDR3 DNA is TGTGCCAGCAGTTTAGGGGTACAAGGCTACACCTTC. This codes for CASSLGVQGYTF.

The chain couples TRBV6-5 to TRBJ2-3; 8 positions agree with TRBD2. V dropped 6 bases and J dropped 5; count of bases not matched to a gene: 7. The CDR3 is 14 amino acids. Germline V gene sequence: CDR1 MNHEY, CDR2 SVGAGI. The CDR3 loop reads CASSIAGLVDTQYF. In nucleotides, the CDR3 is TGTGCCAGCAGCATAGCGGGATTGGTAGATACGCAGTATTTT.

The CDR3 sequence: CAIRGISYTF. The CDR3 DNA sequence: TGCGCCATCCGCGGTATTAGCTACACCTTC. The chain employs TRBV10-1 and TRBJ1-2; unclear D gene. Trimming stripped 10 bases from V and 9 bases from J, with 12 bases between. The CDR3 has 10 residues. Germline V gene lookup returns CDR1 WNHNN and CDR2 SYGVQD (reference sequence).

J is TRBJ1-1 and V is TRBV30; D is unclear. The CDR3 contains 11 residues. V dropped 0 bases and J dropped 5 bases, with 4 bases sitting between them. Per the germline V gene, CDR1 is GTSNPN and CDR2 is SVGIG (reference sequence). CDR3: CAWSVETEAFF. The CDR3 coding sequence is TGTGCCTGGAGTGTAGAGACTGAAGCTTTCTTT.

The chain uses TRBV9 and TRBJ2-3, with D unclear. The ends were cut back, 8 bases at V and 2 bases at J, with 24 bases in the middle. Germline V gene lookup returns CDR1 SGDLS and CDR2 YYNGEE. The CDR3 totals 17 residues. CDR3 region: CARTWSFHSRYTDTQYF. The CDR3 DNA reads as TGTGCCAGGACTTGGTCATTTCATTCTCGGTACACAGATACGCAGTATTTT.

The chain is built from TRBV5-1 and TRBJ1-1; 9 bases map to TRBD1. With V trimmed by 1 base and J by 4 bases, 14 bases remained unmatched. Germline-derived CDR1 and CDR2 are SGHRS and YFSETQ. This CDR3 contains 18 residues. The DNA of the CDR3 is TGCGCCAGCAGCTTGACTGGGGGGACAGGGTCAAGTGGCACTGAAGCTTTCTTT. This translates into CASSLTGGTGSSGTEAFF.

V and J are TRBV5-5 and TRBJ1-1; TRBD1 is a possible D gene (6 bases). The germline V and J ends were trimmed by 4 bases and 0 bases, with 13 bases remaining between them. From germline, CDR1 is SGHKS and CDR2 YYEKEE (reference sequence). This CDR3 comprises 15 residues. CDR3 nucleotide sequence: TGTGCCAGCAGCCCGGGCGGGACACTGAACACTGAAGCTTTCTTT. Its protein product is CASSPGGTLNTEAFF.

This clone showed up just once. The chain carries TRBV24-1 and TRBJ1-5; no clear D. The V gene lost 2 bases and the J gene lost 5 bases, with 12 bases spanning the gap. Looked up from germline, CDR1 is KGHDR and CDR2 is SFDVKD. CDR3 size: 15 residues. Here the CDR3 reads CATSDSTEGDQPQHF. The CDR3 DNA reads as TGTGCCACCAGTGATTCAACAGAAGGAGATCAGCCCCAGCATTTT.

The V and J genes are TRBV11-1 and TRBJ1-1; D gene ambiguous. Trimming stripped 4 bases from V and 4 bases from J, with 19 bases between. Looked up from germline, CDR1 is SGHAT and CDR2 is FQDESV (reference sequence). This CDR3 spans 16 amino acids. The CDR3 DNA reads TGTGCCAGCAGCTGGGAGCCCTCTCATGAAGGCACTGAAGCTTTCTTT. This translates into CASSWEPSHEGTEAFF. Variable domain in full (rest from reference TRBV11-1 and TRBJ1-1): EAEVAQSPRYKITEKSQAVAFWCDPISGHATLYWYRQILGQGPELLVQFQDESVVDDSQLPKDRFSAERLKGVDSTLKIQPAELGDSAMYLCASSWEPSHEGTEAFFGQGTRLTVV.

The V gene is TRBV28, the J gene TRBJ2-5; D assignment may be TRBD1 or TRBD2 (6 bases each). V dropped 2 bases and J dropped 1 base, with 8 bases sitting between them. The CDR3 contains 14 residues. Germline values: CDR1 MDHEN, CDR2 SYDVKM. The CDR3 sequence: CASSLRGVQETQYF. CDR3 DNA: TGTGCCAGCAGTTTAAGGGGGGTCCAAGAGACCCAGTACTTC.

The rearrangement joins TRBV4-3 to TRBJ2-5; 9 bases map to TRBD1. Germline V gene lookup returns CDR1 LGHNA and CDR2 YSLEER. V shed 0 bases, J shed 3 bases, and the junction held 11 bases outside the gene matches. This CDR3 spans 18 amino acids. As DNA, the CDR3 is TGCGCCAGCAGCCAAGATTTAAGGGGACAGGGAGGAAAAGAGACCCAGTACTTC. It yields the protein CASSQDLRGQGGKETQYF.

V usage is TRBV5-1 and J usage is TRBJ1-1, with TRBD1 matching over 10 bases. Germline V gene sequence: CDR1 SGHRS, CDR2 YFSETQ. The CDR3 consists of 15 residues. Unmatched junction bases numbered 7, after V lost 4 bases and J lost 4 bases. This CDR3 reads CASSPPGTGVTEAFF. DNA for the CDR3: TGCGCCAGCAGCCCTCCCGGGACAGGGGTCACTGAAGCTTTCTTT.